This passage covers 13 T cell receptor beta chains from one sample sequenced in a study of blood T cell repertoires in COVID-19. Generated by immunoSEQ multiplex PCR, the TCRdb table keeps only in-frame clones and is missing some. The data contain 250,000 or so clones, around 83% of them singletons. Sequencing was carried out using PBMCs or T cells enriched from blood (not recorded which). These receptors were taken from a woman aged 45 to 65 who had been exposed to COVID-19.

The genes are TRBV5-4 and TRBJ2-3; 8 nucleotides line up with TRBD2. This CDR3 has 16 residues. Germline assignment: CDR1 SGHNT and CDR2 YYREEE (reference sequence). J was trimmed by 4 bases and V by 1 base; bases with no gene match: 8. CDR3 in DNA: TGTGCCAGCAGCTTGTCCTTAGCGGGGTCTGCAGATACGCAGTATTTT. Translation: CASSLSLAGSADTQYF.

This clone came up once. The CDR3 loop is CASSLQDTSYNSPLHF. CDR3 nucleotide sequence: TGTGCCAGCAGCCTTCAGGACACAAGTTATAATTCACCCCTCCACTTT. The chain has TRBV9 and TRBJ1-6; a possible D gene is TRBD1 (5 bases). The CDR3 has 16 amino acids. Germline lookup yields CDR1 SGDLS and CDR2 YYNGEE. V dropped 4 bases and J dropped 4 bases, with 15 bases sitting between them.

In this sample, this clone turned up once. The rearrangement joins TRBV7-2 to TRBJ2-1; 10 positions match TRBD2. V lost 4 bases, J lost 7 bases, and 7 bases stayed unmatched. CDR1 SGHTA and CDR2 FQGNSA come from the germline V gene. The CDR3 loop spans 15 amino acids. Here the CDR3 reads CASSSGVAGGNEQFF. The CDR3, as DNA: TGTGCCAGCAGCTCAGGGGTAGCGGGGGGTAATGAGCAGTTCTTC. Together with reference TRBV7-2 and TRBJ2-1, the CDR3 gives the full variable domain: GAGVSQSPSNKVTEKGKDVELRCDPISGHTALYWYRQSLGQGLEFLIYFQGNSAPDKSGLPSDRFSAERTGGSVSTLTIQRTQQEDSAVYLCASSSGVAGGNEQFFGPGTRLTVL.

J is TRBJ2-2 and V is TRBV5-4; weak D call: TRBD1 (6 bases). Germline CDR1 reads SGHNT; CDR2 reads YYREEE (reference sequence). With 0 bases removed from V and 7 bases from J, the gap between germline ends came to 7 bases. The CDR3 extends over 13 amino acids. The DNA of the CDR3 is TGTGCCAGCAGCTTGGAACAGGGCGGGGAGCTGTTTTTT. Translated: CASSLEQGGELFF.

V and J are TRBV18 and TRBJ1-3; tentatively, D is TRBD1 (5 bases). CDR3 size: 15 residues. The V gene lost 8 bases and the J gene lost 0 bases, with 14 bases spanning the gap. Per the germline V gene, CDR1 is KGHSH and CDR2 is LQKENI. CDR3 sequence (DNA): TGTGCCAGCGCCCTCAGGGTCAGCTCTGGAAACACCATATATTTT. It is translated as CASALRVSSGNTIYF.

V gene TRBV7-8 combines with J gene TRBJ2-7; 10 bases are a match to TRBD2. In germline, CDR1 is SGHVS, CDR2 FQNEAQ. The CDR3 length is 15 residues. V was pared by 5 bases and J by 0 bases, with 4 bases of the junction left unmatched. The CDR3 here is CASSQTSGLSYEQYF. The CDR3 DNA reads TGTGCCAGCAGCCAGACTAGCGGGCTCTCCTACGAGCAGTACTTC.

The chain combines TRBV3-1 (or the pseudogene TRBV3-2) with TRBJ1-1, with D unclear. The CDR3 runs 14 residues. Trimming removed 4 bases at V and 5 bases at J, with 14 bases between. The V gene's germline CDR1 is LGHDT and CDR2 YNNKEL (reference sequence). The CDR3 nucleotides read TGTGCCAGCAGCCTCCGGGGTTCCGTAACTGAAGCTTTCTTT. Residues: CASSLRGSVTEAFF.

The chain recombines TRBV24-1 with TRBJ2-2, with 7 bases aligning to TRBD1. V lost 2 bases and J lost 4; bases outside the gene matches: 3. This CDR3 region has 15 residues. Germline lookup yields CDR1 KGHDR and CDR2 SFDVKD. The CDR3 nucleotides read TGTGCCACCAGTGATTCAACAGGGGTCACCGGGGAGCTGTTTTTT. Residues: CATSDSTGVTGELFF.

The CDR3 DNA reads TGTGCTAGTGGTGGGACAGGGCTGGATGAGCAGTTCTTC. Protein sequence: CASGGTGLDEQFF. The rearrangement joins TRBV12-5 to TRBJ2-1, with 9 bases fitting TRBD1. Looked up from germline, CDR1 is LGHNT and CDR2 is FRNRAP. V trimming: 5 bases; J trimming: 8 bases; junction bases outside the gene matches: 4. CDR3 length equals 13 residues.

This clone was seen a few times. This CDR3 is CATSRTQGPVRDEQYF. The CDR3 nucleotides read TGTGCCACCAGCAGGACACAGGGTCCGGTGAGGGACGAGCAGTACTTC. This sequence joins TRBV15 and TRBJ2-7; TRBD1 might be the D (6 bases). The CDR3 length is 16 residues. The V and J ends lost 3 bases and 5 bases respectively, with 20 bases between them. CDR1 is LNHNV, CDR2 YYDKDF, per germline (reference sequence).

The gene calls are TRBV4-3 and TRBJ1-2; D might be TRBD1 (6 bases). V lost 1 base and J 8 bases, leaving 20 bases between the germline ends. Germline loops: CDR1 LGHNA, CDR2 YSLEER. The CDR3 is 16 residues long. DNA of the CDR3: TGCGCCAGCAGCCAAGTGGGTGTGGACAGCCTGCGGGGCTACACCTTC. This sequence encodes CASSQVGVDSLRGYTF.

This clone was counted a few times. The chain carries TRBV30 and TRBJ1-2, with 9 bases aligning to TRBD1. Per the germline V gene, CDR1 is GTSNPN and CDR2 is SVGIG (reference sequence). V shed 2 bases, J shed 2 bases, and the junction held 3 bases outside the gene matches. CDR3 length equals 14 residues. The CDR3: CAWSPGQGNYGYTF. The CDR3 DNA is TGTGCCTGGAGTCCCGGACAGGGGAACTATGGCTACACCTTC.

V is TRBV15 and J is TRBJ2-7; 8 positions match TRBD1. The trim removed 5 bases at V and 2 bases at J, leaving 5 bases unmatched. The CDR3 contains 14 residues. Germline V gives CDR1 LNHNV, CDR2 YYDKDF (reference sequence). The CDR3 DNA reads as TGTGCCACCAGCCCCGGGACAGGCACCTACGAGCAGTACTTC. It yields the protein CATSPGTGTYEQYF. Full variable domain (rest looked up from reference TRBV15 and TRBJ2-7): DAMVIQNPRYQVTQFGKPVTLSCSQTLNHNVMYWYQQKSSQAPKLLFHYYDKDFNNEADTPDNFQSRRPNTSFCFLDIRSPGLGDTAMYLCATSPGTGTYEQYFGPGTRLTVT.